The 10 T cell receptor beta chains presented below share a single source sample, sequenced in a study of blood T cell repertoires in COVID-19. Repertoires were generated with immunoSEQ multiplex PCR, while TCRdb's copy carries only in-frame clones and drops some. Of about 240,000 clones listed, approximately 85% are singletons. Material: peripheral blood. Receptors were obtained from a woman aged 60-75 years with active or convalescent COVID-19.

This chain links TRBV2 with TRBJ2-7, with D uncertain. Germline values: CDR1 SNHLY, CDR2 FYNNEI. This CDR3 has 12 amino acids. Trimming left V 4 bases short and J 2 bases short, with 6 bases between. The CDR3 region is CASSGLTYEQYF. The CDR3 DNA sequence: TGTGCCAGCAGTGGGCTCACCTACGAGCAGTACTTC.

V and J are TRBV29-1 and TRBJ1-2; TRBD1 matches 8 bases. The CDR3 runs 12 residues. Germline V gives CDR1 SQVTM, CDR2 ANQGSEA. V lost 7 bases, J lost 3 bases, and 4 bases stayed unmatched. CDR3 sequence (DNA): TGCAGCGCCCCGGGACAGGACTATGGCTACACCTTC. This translates into CSAPGQDYGYTF. Full variable domain (rest looked up from reference TRBV29-1 and TRBJ1-2): SAVISQKPSRDICQRGTSLTIQCQVDSQVTMMFWYRQQPGQSLTLIATANQGSEATYESGFVIDKFPISRPNLTFSTLTVSNMSPEDSSIYLCSAPGQDYGYTFGSGTRLTVV.

The gene calls are TRBV11-2 and TRBJ2-5, with D maybe TRBD1 (7 bases). In germline, CDR1 is SGHAT, CDR2 FQNNGV. CDR3 length: 13 residues. Trimming pared 0 bases from V and 10 bases from J, leaving 12 bases between. CDR3 amino acids: CASSLDYRGGQYF. The CDR3 DNA sequence: TGTGCCAGCAGCTTAGATTACAGGGGAGGCCAGTACTTC.

V is TRBV6-1 and J is TRBJ1-6; D is possibly TRBD1 (6 bases). Germline CDR1 MNHNS, CDR2 SASEGT. The CDR3 is 15 residues long. V lost 1 base and J lost 4, with 8 bases in between. CDR3 DNA: TGTGCCAGCAGTGAAGAGACAGGATATAATTCACCCCTCCACTTT. Its translation is CASSEETGYNSPLHF.

The sample holds one count of this clone. This chain connects TRBV27 to TRBJ2-5; 10 bases agree with TRBD1. V lost 5 bases to trimming and J lost 7 bases; unmatched junction nucleotides: 7. The CDR3 extends over 14 amino acids. CDR1 MNHEY and CDR2 SMNVEV come from the germline V gene (reference sequence). CDR3: CASSARGQGSTQYF. CDR3 sequence (DNA): TGTGCCAGCAGTGCAAGGGGACAGGGGTCGACCCAGTACTTC.

The CDR3 DNA reads TGTGCCAGCAGTGTTACCGGGACAGGGGCCAACGTCCTGACTTTC. Protein sequence: CASSVTGTGANVLTF. This chain connects TRBV27 to TRBJ2-6, with D perhaps TRBD1 (6 bases). This CDR3 is 15 amino acids long. In germline, CDR1 is MNHEY, CDR2 SMNVEV (reference sequence). Trimming stripped 5 bases from V and 4 bases from J, with 12 bases between. Full variable domain (remainder filled in from reference TRBV27 and TRBJ2-6): EAQVTQNPRYLITVTGKKLTVTCSQNMNHEYMSWYRQDPGLGLRQIYYSMNVEVTDKGDVPEGYKVSRKEKRNFPLILESPSPNQTSLYFCASSVTGTGANVLTFGAGSRLTVL.

This CDR3 is CASSSGTANTEAFF. DNA for the CDR3: TGTGCCAGCAGCTCCGGGACAGCGAACACTGAAGCTTTCTTT. J is TRBJ1-1 and V is TRBV5-6; 7 bases fit TRBD1. The CDR3 is 14 amino acids. V lost 3 bases to trimming and J lost 1 base; unmatched junction nucleotides: 3. Looked up from germline, CDR1 is SGHDT and CDR2 is YYEEEE. The full variable domain, in which reference TRBV5-6 and TRBJ1-1 provide the parts outside the CDR3, is DAGVTQSPTHLIKTRGQQVTLRCSPKSGHDTVSWYQQALGQGPQFIFQYYEEEERQRGNFPDRFSGHQFPNYSSELNVNALLLGDSALYLCASSSGTANTEAFFGQGTRLTVV.

This clone was counted only a few times. J is TRBJ2-7 and V is TRBV19; a possible D gene is TRBD1 (5 bases). Germline values: CDR1 LNHDA, CDR2 SQIVND (reference sequence). V lost 2 bases, J lost 2 bases, and 16 bases lay in between. The CDR3 runs 16 residues. The CDR3 sequence is CASSISPQGKPYEQYF. The DNA of the CDR3 is TGTGCCAGTAGTATATCCCCGCAGGGTAAGCCCTACGAGCAGTACTTC.

The chain joins TRBV11-2 to TRBJ2-7, with 9 bases lining up with TRBD2. The length of the CDR3 is 15 residues. Germline V gives CDR1 SGHAT, CDR2 FQNNGV. J gave up 6 bases and V 5 bases, and 11 bases lay outside the gene matches. The CDR3 protein is CASSAGLANALEQYF. CDR3 in DNA: TGTGCCAGCAGCGCCGGACTAGCGAACGCCCTCGAGCAGTACTTC.

In this sample, this clone turned up once. J is TRBJ1-6 and V is TRBV7-2, with D possibly being TRBD1 (6 bases). The CDR3 is made up of 15 amino acids. Germline V gene data show CDR1 as SGHTA and CDR2 as FQGNSA. Trimming shortened V by 1 base and J by 6 bases, and 10 bases separated the two germline ends. For the CDR3, the DNA is TGTGCCAGCAGCTTAGATCGCAGGGGTAATTCACCCCTCCACTTT. Protein: CASSLDRRGNSPLHF.